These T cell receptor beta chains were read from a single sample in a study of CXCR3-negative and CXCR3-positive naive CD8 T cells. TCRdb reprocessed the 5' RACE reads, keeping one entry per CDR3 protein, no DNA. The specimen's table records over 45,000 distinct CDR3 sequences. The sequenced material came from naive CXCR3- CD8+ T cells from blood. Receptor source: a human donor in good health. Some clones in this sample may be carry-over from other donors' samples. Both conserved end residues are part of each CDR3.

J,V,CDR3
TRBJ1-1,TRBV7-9,CASSFAYTGGDTEAFF
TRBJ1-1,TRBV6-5,CASSYSDREAFF
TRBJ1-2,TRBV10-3,CAIPAGQTNYGYTF
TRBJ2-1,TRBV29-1,CSVERGASGGYNEQFF
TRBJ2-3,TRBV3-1,CASSQVVAGGTDTQYF
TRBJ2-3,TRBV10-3,CAISESASGNWDTQYF
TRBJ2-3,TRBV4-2,CASSQVERGGPDTQYF
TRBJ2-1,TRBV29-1,CSVEKGPQDEQFF
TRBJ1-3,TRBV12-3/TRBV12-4,CASSSSPRPGFNTIYF
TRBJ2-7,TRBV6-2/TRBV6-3,CASSYSFNYEQYF
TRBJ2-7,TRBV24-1,CATSARGSYEQYF
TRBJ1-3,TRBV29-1,CSVAGTEPGNTIYF
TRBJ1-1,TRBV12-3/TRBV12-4,CASTPDGGAANTEAFF
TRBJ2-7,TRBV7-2,CASSHGGADEQYF
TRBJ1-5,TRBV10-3,CAISEAAAYSNQPQHF
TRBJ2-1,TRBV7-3,CASSLMGGNSYNEQFF
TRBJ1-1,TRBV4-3,CASSQDRVGRGTEAFF
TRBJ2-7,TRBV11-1,CASSLRARGSEQYF
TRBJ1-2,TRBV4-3,CASSLTARGGVDYGYTF
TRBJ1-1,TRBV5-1,CASSLEGGTEAFF
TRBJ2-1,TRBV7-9,CASSFISGSHEQFF
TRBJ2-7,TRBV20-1,CSATRTAPSYEQYF
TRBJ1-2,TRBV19,CASFASTGNYGYTF
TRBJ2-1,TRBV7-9,CASSSTFEQFF
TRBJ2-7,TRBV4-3,CASSQLASGAPYEQYF
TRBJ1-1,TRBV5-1,CASSPLDSLVPEAFF
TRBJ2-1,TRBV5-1,CASSPEYRAPHNEQFF
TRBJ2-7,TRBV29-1,CSVEAGERYEQYF
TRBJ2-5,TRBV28,CASSPGIRQETQYF
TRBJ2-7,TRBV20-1,CSARDFRTGAAYEQYF
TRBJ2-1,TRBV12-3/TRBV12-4,CASSQPTLAGSYNEQFF
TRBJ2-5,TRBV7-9,CASSLGLTTQETQYF
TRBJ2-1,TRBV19,CASSMLSGGPYNEQFF
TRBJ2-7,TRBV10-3,CAITPNDTDYEQYF
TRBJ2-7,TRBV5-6,CASSLRGPYAFAYEQYF
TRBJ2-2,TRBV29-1,CRVRHRDRGNTGELFF
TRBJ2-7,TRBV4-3,CASSQDRVYEQYF
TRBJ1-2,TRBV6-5,CATRTDPHYGYTF
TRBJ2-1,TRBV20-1,CSARDTGFKYNEQFF
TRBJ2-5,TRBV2,CASSEFSRVQGGETQYF
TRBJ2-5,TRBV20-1,CSARSGQGLQETQYF
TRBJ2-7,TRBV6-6,CASSTPRGDTYEQYF